This TCR beta chain was profiled in a study of T cells in Graves' hyperthyroidism and ophthalmopathy. The overall study: It was at initial diagnosis, before any treatment, that peripheral blood was collected.

From RNA transcripts, TCR beta CDR3 regions were amplified. The primer set for the first-round RT-PCR of the TCR CDR3 was HTBI. TCRdb passed the multiplex PCR reads through MiXCR, listing each CDR3 protein once. The sample shows about 510,000 distinct CDR3 sequences, about 14% of them seen only once. Study outcomes and limitations: The model forecast ophthalmopathy, anticipating it by a median approximately 6 months before onset.

This clonotype showed up many times. The antigen remains unidentified. CDR1 is MNHEY, CDR2 SMNVEV, per germline (reference sequence). The CDR3 runs to 14 residues. V shed 3 bases and J 5 bases; nucleotides not matched to a gene: 7. The sample was blood. This clonotype was obtained from a woman in her thirties or forties with Graves' hyperthyroidism. The chain employs TRBV27 and TRBJ2-7, with 7 bases fitting TRBD2. This CDR3 reads CASSLGGSVNEQYF. The CDR3 bases are TGTGCCAGCAGTTTGGGCGGGAGCGTCAACGAGCAGTACTTC.